This T cell receptor (beta chain) derives from a study of regulatory T cells in long-lasting Graves disease. Arm-PCR of CDR3 regions with iRepertoire HTBI primers generated TCR beta libraries. One entry per CDR3 protein results from TCRdb running MiXCR on the multiplex PCR reads. The table lists 500,000 to 700,000 distinct CDR3 sequences, about 32% of them singletons. This clonotype was detected only once. The time point here: persistent/refractory GD, antithyroid drugs over 5 years with positive TRAb. The TCR library was made from RNA that had been extracted from PBMCs in TRIzol. The patients included were those that came from an endocrinology department in Xi'an, China. From germline, CDR1 is WSHSY and CDR2 SAAADI. The germline V and J ends were trimmed by 8 bases and 0 bases, with 14 bases remaining between them. The CDR3 totals 14 residues.

This receptor was taken from a female donor with Graves disease. The source was peripheral blood mononuclear cells (PBMCs), collected when the disease was refractory, from a patient treated with antithyroid drugs. The gene calls are TRBV10-2 and TRBJ2-7; D not resolved. The CDR3 loop is CASRNMASSYEQYF. The CDR3 coding sequence is TGCGCCAGCCGGAATATGGCGAGCTCCTACGAGCAGTACTTC.